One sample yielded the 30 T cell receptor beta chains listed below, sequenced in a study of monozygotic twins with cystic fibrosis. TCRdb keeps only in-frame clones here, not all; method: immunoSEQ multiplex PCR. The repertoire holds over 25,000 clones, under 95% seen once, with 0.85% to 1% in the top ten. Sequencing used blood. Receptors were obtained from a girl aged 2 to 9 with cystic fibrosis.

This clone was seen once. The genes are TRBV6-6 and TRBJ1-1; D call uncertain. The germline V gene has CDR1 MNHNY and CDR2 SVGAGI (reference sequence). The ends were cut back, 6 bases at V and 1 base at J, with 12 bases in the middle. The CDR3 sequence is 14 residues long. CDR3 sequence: CASRPRTSNTEAFF. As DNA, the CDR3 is TGTGCCAGCAGGCCGAGAACCTCGAACACTGAAGCTTTCTTT.

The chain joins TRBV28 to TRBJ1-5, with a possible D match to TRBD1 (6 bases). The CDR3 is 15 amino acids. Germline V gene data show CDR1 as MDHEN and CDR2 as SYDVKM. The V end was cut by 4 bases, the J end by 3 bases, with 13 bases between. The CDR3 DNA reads TGTGCCAGCAGTTCCCCGACAGGTTACAATCAGCCCCAGCATTTT. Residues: CASSSPTGYNQPQHF.

The CDR3 DNA sequence: TGCGCCAGCCGAGACCAGACTAGCGGGAACTACGAGCAGTACTTC. The encoded protein is CASRDQTSGNYEQYF. The J gene is TRBJ2-7, the V gene TRBV5-1; the match to TRBD2 covers 11 bases. V lost 7 bases and J lost 3; bases outside the gene matches: 9. Germline CDR1 is SGHRS and CDR2 is YFSETQ. The CDR3 runs to 15 residues.

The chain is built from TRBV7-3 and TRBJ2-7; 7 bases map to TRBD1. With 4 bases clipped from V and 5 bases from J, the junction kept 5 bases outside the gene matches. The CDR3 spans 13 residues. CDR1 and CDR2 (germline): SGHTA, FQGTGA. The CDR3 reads CASSSGQLHEQYF. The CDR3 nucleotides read TGTGCCAGCAGCTCGGGACAGTTACACGAGCAGTACTTC. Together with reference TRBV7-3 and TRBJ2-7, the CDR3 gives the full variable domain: GAGVSQTPSNKVTEKGKYVELRCDPISGHTALYWYRQSLGQGPEFLIYFQGTGAADDSGLPNDRFFAVRPEGSVSTLKIQRTERGDSAVYLCASSSGQLHEQYFGPGTRLTVT.

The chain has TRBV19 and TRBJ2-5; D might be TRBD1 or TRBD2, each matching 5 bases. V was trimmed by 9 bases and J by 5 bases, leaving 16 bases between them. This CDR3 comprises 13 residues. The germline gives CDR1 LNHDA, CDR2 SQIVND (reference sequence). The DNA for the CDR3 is TGTGCCAGCAGAGGGGTAGGGCGGGAGACCCAGTACTTC. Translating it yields CASRGVGRETQYF.

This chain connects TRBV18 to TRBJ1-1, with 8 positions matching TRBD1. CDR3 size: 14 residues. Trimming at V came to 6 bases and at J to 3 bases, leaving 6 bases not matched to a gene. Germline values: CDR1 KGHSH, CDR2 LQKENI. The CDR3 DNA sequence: TGTGCCAGCTCGCCCCGGACAGGGTACACTGAAGCTTTCTTT. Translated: CASSPRTGYTEAFF.

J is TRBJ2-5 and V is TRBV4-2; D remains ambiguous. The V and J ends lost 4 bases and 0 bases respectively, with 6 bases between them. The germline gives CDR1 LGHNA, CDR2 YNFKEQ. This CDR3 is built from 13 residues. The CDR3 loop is CASSRGYQETQYF. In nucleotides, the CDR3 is TGTGCCAGCAGCCGGGGATACCAAGAGACCCAGTACTTC.

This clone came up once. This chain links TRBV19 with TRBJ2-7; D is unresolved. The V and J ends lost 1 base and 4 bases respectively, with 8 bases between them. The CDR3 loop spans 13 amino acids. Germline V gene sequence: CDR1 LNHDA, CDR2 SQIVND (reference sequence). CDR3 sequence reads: CASSIGIPYEQYF. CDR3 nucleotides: TGTGCCAGTAGTATAGGGATTCCATACGAGCAGTACTTC.

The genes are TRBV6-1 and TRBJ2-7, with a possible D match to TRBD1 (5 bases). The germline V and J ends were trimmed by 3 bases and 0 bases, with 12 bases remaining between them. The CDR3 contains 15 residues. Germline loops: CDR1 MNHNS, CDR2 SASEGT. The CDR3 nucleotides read TGTGCCAGCAGTGAGGAACAGGCCAGCTCCTACGAGCAGTACTTC. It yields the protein CASSEEQASSYEQYF.

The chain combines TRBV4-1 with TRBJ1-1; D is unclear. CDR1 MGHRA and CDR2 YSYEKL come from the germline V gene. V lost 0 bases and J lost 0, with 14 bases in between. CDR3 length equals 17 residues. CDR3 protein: CASSQDRREAVNTEAFF. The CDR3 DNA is TGCGCCAGCAGCCAAGATCGAAGGGAAGCAGTGAACACTGAAGCTTTCTTT.

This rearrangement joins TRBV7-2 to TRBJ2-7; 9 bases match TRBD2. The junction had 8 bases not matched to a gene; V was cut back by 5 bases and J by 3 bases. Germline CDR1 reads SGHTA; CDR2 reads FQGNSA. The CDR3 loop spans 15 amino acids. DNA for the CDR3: TGTGCCAGCAGCCTAAGCGGGAGGTGGGGCTACGAGCAGTACTTC. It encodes CASSLSGRWGYEQYF.

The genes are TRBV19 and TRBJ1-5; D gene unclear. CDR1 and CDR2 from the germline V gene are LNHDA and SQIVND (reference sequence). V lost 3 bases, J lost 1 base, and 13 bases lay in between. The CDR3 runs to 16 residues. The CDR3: CASSILAPTSNQPQHF. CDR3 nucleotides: TGTGCCAGTAGTATTTTGGCACCGACCAGCAATCAGCCCCAGCATTTT.

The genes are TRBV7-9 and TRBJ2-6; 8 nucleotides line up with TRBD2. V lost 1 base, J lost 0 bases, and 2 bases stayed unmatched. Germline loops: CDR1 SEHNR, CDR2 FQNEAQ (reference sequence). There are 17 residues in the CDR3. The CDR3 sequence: CASSLGAGASGANVLTF. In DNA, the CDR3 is TGTGCCAGCAGCTTAGGAGCGGGAGCCTCTGGGGCCAACGTCCTGACTTTC. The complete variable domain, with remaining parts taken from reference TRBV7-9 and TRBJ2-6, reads DTGVSQNPRHKITKRGQNVTFRCDPISEHNRLYWYRQTLGQGPEFLTYFQNEAQLEKSRLLSDRFSAERPKGSFSTLEIQRTEQGDSAMYLCASSLGAGASGANVLTFGAGSRLTVL.

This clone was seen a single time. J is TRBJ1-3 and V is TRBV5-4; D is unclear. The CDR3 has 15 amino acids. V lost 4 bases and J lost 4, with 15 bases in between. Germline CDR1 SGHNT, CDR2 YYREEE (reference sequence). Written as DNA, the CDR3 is TGTGCCAGCAGCGCAGATGGTATAGCCGGAAACACCATATATTTT. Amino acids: CASSADGIAGNTIYF.

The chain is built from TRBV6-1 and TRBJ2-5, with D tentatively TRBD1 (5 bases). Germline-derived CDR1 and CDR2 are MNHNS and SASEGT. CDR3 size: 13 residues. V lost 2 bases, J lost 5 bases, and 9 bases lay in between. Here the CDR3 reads CASSEQGSETQYF. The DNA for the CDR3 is TGTGCCAGCAGTGAACAGGGTTCTGAGACCCAGTACTTC.

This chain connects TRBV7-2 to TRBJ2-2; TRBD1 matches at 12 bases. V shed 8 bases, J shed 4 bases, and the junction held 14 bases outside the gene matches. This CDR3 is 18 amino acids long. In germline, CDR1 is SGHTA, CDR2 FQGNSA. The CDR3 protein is CASGGTGGSGYITGELFF. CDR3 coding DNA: TGTGCCAGCGGAGGGACAGGGGGCAGCGGTTATATCACCGGGGAGCTGTTTTTT.

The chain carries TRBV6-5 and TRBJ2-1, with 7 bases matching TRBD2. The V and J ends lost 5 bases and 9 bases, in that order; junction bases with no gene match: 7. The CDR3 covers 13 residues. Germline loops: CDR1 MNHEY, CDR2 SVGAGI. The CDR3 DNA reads TGTGCCAGCAGTGAGACACTAGCGCTTGAGCAGTTCTTC. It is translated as CASSETLALEQFF.

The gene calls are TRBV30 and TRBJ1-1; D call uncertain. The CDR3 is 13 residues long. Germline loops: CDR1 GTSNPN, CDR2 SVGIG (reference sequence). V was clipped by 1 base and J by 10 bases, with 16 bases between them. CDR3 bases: TGTGCCTGGAGTGGCCCTCTGAATGAAGGAGCTTTCTTT. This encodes CAWSGPLNEGAFF.

The CDR3, as DNA: TGTGCTAGTGGTTTGGCCGGGACTGCTGAAGCTTTCTTT. Translation gives CASGLAGTAEAFF. This rearrangement joins TRBV12-5 to TRBJ1-1, with D perhaps TRBD1 (5 bases). V was clipped by 1 base and J by 6 bases, with 9 bases between them. Germline CDR1 LGHNT, CDR2 FRNRAP. The CDR3 totals 13 residues.

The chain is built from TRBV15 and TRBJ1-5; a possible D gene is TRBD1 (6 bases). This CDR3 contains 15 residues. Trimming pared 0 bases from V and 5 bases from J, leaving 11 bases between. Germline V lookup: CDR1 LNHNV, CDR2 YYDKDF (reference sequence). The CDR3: CATSRETNRDQPQHF. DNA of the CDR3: TGTGCCACCAGCAGAGAGACCAACAGGGATCAGCCCCAGCATTTT.

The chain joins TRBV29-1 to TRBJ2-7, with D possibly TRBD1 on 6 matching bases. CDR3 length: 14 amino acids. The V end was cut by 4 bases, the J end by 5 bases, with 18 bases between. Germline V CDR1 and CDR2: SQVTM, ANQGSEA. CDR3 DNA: TGCAGCGTTGGCAAAGGGGGTGGGGTCGACGAGCAGTACTTC. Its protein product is CSVGKGGGVDEQYF.

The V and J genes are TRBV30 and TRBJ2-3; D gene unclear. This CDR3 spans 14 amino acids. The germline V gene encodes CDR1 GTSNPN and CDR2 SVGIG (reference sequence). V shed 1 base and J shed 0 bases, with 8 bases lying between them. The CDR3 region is CAWSDPPSTDTQYF. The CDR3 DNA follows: TGTGCCTGGAGTGACCCCCCTAGCACAGATACGCAGTATTTT.

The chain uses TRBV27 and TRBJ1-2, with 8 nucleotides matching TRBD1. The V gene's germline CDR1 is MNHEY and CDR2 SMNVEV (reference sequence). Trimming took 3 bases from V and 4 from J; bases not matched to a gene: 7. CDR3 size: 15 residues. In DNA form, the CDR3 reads TGTGCCAGCAGTTTCCCCGACAGGGGCCTCTATGGCTACACCTTC. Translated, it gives CASSFPDRGLYGYTF.

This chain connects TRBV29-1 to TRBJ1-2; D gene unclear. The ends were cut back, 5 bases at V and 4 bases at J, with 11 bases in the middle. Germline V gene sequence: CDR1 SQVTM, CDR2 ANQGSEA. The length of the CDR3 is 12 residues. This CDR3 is CSVNEGFYGYTF. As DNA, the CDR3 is TGCAGCGTTAACGAGGGCTTCTATGGCTACACCTTC.

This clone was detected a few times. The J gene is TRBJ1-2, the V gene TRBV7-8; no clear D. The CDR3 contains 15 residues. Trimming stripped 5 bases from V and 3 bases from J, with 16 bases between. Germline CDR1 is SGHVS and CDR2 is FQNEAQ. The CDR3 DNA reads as TGTGCCAGCAGCCCCCAGACCGGGCCCGACTATGGCTACACCTTC. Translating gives CASSPQTGPDYGYTF.

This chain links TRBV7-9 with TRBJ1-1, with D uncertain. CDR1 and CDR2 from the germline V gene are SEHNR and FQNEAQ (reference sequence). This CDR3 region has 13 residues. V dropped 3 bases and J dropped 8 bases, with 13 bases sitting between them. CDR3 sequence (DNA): TGTGCCAGCAGCTTTTCTTCCGGCATCGAAGCTTTCTTT. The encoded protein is CASSFSSGIEAFF.

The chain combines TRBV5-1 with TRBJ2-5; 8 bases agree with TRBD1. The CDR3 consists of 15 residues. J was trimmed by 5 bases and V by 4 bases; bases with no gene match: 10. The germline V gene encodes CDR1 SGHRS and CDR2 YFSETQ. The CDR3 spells CASSRDRGRGETQYF. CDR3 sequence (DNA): TGCGCCAGCAGCCGAGACAGGGGCAGGGGGGAGACCCAGTACTTC.

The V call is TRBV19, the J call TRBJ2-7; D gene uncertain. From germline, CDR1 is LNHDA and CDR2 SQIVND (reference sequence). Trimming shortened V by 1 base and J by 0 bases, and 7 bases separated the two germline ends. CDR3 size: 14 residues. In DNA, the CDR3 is TGTGCCAGTAGTATAGCACACTTCTCCTACGAGCAGTACTTC. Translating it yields CASSIAHFSYEQYF.

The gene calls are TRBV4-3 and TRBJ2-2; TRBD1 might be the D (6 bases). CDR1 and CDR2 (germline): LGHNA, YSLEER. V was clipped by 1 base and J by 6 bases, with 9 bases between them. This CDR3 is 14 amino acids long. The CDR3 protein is CASSQVGGPGELFF. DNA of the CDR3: TGCGCCAGCAGCCAAGTTGGGGGCCCCGGGGAGCTGTTTTTT.

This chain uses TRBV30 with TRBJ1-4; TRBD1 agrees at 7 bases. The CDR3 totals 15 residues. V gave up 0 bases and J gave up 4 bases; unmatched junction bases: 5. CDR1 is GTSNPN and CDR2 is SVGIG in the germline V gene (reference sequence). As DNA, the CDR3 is TGTGCCTGGAGTGTAGACCCAGGGGGTAATGAAAAACTGTTTTTT. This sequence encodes CAWSVDPGGNEKLFF.